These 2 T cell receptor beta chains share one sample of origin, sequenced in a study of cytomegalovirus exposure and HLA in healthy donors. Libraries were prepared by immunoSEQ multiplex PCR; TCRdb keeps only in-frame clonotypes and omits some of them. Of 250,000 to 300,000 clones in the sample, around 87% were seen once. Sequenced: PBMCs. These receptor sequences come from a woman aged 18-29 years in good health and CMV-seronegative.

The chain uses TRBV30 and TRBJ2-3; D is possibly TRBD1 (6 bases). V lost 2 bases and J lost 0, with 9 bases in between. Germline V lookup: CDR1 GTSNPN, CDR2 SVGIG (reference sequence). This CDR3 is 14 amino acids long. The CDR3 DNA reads TGTGCCTGGAGTAGGACAGTGAGCACAGATACGCAGTATTTT. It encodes CAWSRTVSTDTQYF.

CDR3 protein: CASSLESGQPQHF. CDR3 sequence (DNA): TGTGCCAGCAGCTTAGAATCGGGTCAGCCCCAGCATTTT. The V gene is TRBV7-9, the J gene TRBJ1-5; unclear D gene. Trimming cost V 1 base and J 6 bases, with 7 bases left between them. The germline gives CDR1 SEHNR, CDR2 FQNEAQ (reference sequence). This CDR3 spans 13 amino acids.